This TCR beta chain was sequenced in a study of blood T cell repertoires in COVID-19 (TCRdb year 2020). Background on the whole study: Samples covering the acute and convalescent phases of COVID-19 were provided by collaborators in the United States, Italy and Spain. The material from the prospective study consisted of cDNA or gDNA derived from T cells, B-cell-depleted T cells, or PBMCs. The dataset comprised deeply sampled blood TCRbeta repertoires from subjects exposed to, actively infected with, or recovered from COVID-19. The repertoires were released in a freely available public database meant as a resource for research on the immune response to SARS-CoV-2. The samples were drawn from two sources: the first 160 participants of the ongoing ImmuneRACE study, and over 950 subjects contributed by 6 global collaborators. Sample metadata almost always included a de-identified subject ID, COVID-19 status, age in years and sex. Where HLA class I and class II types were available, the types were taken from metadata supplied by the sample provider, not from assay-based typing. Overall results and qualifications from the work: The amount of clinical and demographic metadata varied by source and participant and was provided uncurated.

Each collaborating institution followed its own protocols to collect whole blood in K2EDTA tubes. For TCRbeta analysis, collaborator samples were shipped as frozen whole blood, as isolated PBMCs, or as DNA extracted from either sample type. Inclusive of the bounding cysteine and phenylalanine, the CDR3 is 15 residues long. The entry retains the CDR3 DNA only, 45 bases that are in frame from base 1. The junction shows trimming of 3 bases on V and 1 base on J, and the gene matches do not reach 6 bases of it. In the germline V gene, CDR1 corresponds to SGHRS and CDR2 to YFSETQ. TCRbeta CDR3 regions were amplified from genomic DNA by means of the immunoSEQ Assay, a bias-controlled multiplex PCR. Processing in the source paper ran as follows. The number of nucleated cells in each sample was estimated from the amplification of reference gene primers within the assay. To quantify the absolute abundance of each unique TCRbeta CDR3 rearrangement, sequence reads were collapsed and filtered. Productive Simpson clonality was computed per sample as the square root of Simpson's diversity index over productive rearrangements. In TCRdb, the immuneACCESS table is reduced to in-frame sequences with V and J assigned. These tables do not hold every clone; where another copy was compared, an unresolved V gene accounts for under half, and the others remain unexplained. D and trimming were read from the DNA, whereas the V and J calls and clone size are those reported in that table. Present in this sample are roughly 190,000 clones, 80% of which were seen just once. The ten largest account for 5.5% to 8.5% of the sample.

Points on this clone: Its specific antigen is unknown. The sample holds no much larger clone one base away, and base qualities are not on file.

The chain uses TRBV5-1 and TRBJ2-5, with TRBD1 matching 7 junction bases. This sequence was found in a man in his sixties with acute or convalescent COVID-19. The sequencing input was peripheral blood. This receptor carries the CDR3 CASSWQGQSQETQYF. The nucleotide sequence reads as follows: TGCGCCAGCAGCTGGCAGGGACAGAGCCAAGAGACCCAGTACTTC.